The 32 T cell receptor beta chains below were found in one sample sequenced in a study of regulatory T cells in long-lasting Graves disease (dated by TCRdb to about 2021). The time point label, as the study defines it: persistent/refractory GD, antithyroid drugs over 5 years with positive TRAb. RNA was extracted from PBMCs in TRIzol for both TCR sequencing and RNA sequencing. Library preparation was by multiplex PCR. TCRdb lists the instrument as Illumina HiSeq 4000. iRepertoire HTBI primers and Arm-PCR amplification of CDR3 regions were used to construct TCR beta libraries. TCRdb's own reprocessing of the public reads used fastp at Q25 and MiXCR and kept productive beta chains. Records with the same CDR3 protein are collapsed into one entry carrying the most frequent genes and DNA. Within this sample are 400,000 to 600,000 distinct CDR3 sequences, with roughly 21% of them counted one time only. Over 6% of the sample comes from the top ten.

Specimen: peripheral blood mononuclear cells (PBMCs), collected when the disease was refractory, from a patient treated with antithyroid drugs. These receptors were taken from a female donor with Graves disease.

This chain links TRBV5-1 with TRBJ1-6; a possible D gene is TRBD1 (5 bases). This CDR3 region has 15 residues. Germline-derived CDR1 and CDR2 are SGHRS and YFSETQ. The ends were cut back, 3 bases at V and 6 bases at J, with 13 bases in the middle. The CDR3, as DNA: TGCGCCAGCAGCTCCTCAGGGTCGGGTAATTCACCCCTCCACTTT. Translated: CASSSSGSGNSPLHF.

This clonotype was detected ten times or more. The rearrangement joins TRBV12-3 or TRBV12-4 to TRBJ2-5; D is possibly TRBD1 (6 bases). The CDR3 covers 13 residues. The germline V and J ends were trimmed by 6 bases and 5 bases, with 13 bases remaining between them. DNA of the CDR3: TGTGCCAGCAGCTACAGGGAAGAGGAGACCCAGTACTTC. As protein: CASSYREEETQYF.

The chain has TRBV13 and TRBJ2-3; D remains unclear. Germline CDR1 and CDR2: PRHDT and FYEKMQ (reference sequence). The CDR3 is made up of 15 amino acids. The ends were cut back, 6 bases at V and 5 bases at J, with 18 bases in the middle. As DNA, the CDR3 is TGTGCCAGCAGTCAATCGCCTAATCAAAAAGATACGCAGTATTTT. Protein sequence: CASSQSPNQKDTQYF.

This clonotype was observed at least ten times. The rearrangement links TRBV20-1 to TRBJ2-4, with 7 bases identical to TRBD1. CDR1 and CDR2 (germline): DFQATT, SNEGSKA (reference sequence). With V trimmed by 1 base and J by 5 bases, 2 bases remained unmatched. The CDR3 consists of 13 residues. This CDR3 reads CSARVTGENIQYF. The CDR3 DNA is TGCAGTGCTAGAGTTACAGGGGAAAACATTCAGTACTTC.

This clonotype was counted only a few times. The V gene is TRBV6-1, the J gene TRBJ1-4, with D unresolved. The CDR3 consists of 15 residues. Germline CDR1 reads MNHNS; CDR2 reads SASEGT. Trimming left V 1 base short and J 2 bases short, with 8 bases between. The CDR3 DNA reads TGTGCCAGCAGTGAAGTAGGAGGCACTAATGAAAAACTGTTTTTT. The encoded protein is CASSEVGGTNEKLFF.

The V and J genes are TRBV12-5 and TRBJ1-4; D call uncertain. Per germline, CDR1 LGHNT and CDR2 FRNRAP. The germline V and J ends were trimmed by 1 base and 0 bases, with 12 bases remaining between them. The CDR3 sequence is 17 residues long. The CDR3 bases are TGTGCTAGTGGTTTGGGGCGTGCGGGTGCAACTAATGAAAAACTGTTTTTT. Amino acids: CASGLGRAGATNEKLFF.

The chain combines TRBV6-1 with TRBJ2-5; D might be TRBD2 (6 bases). Trimming stripped 6 bases from V and 7 bases from J, with 12 bases between. This CDR3 has 12 residues. CDR1 and CDR2 (germline): MNHNS, SASEGT. CDR3 nucleotides: TGTGCCAGCAGCCTGGTCGGGGGGACCCAGTACTTC. Its protein is CASSLVGGTQYF.

This chain uses TRBV4-1 with TRBJ1-2; D remains ambiguous. The CDR3 contains 14 residues. The germline CDR1 and CDR2 sequences are MGHRA and YSYEKL. V gave up 0 bases and J gave up 6 bases, with 11 bases separating them. CDR3 coding DNA: TGCGCCAGCAGCCAAGATGTAGTCACCCATGGCTACACCTTC. Protein product: CASSQDVVTHGYTF.

This clonotype was seen repeatedly, ten times or more. The chain has TRBV2 and TRBJ1-2; TRBD1 aligns across 9 bases. The CDR3 is made up of 15 amino acids. Germline CDR1 and CDR2: SNHLY and FYNNEI. V shed 6 bases, J shed 7 bases, and the junction held 12 bases outside the gene matches. The CDR3 loop is CASRETGGVMSGYTF. The CDR3 DNA reads as TGTGCCAGCAGGGAAACAGGGGGCGTGATGAGTGGCTACACCTTC.

Ten or more counts support this clonotype. The chain is built from TRBV27 and TRBJ2-5, with 9 bases matching TRBD2. The junction had 11 bases not matched to a gene; V was cut back by 4 bases and J by 2 bases. This CDR3 has 17 amino acids. Per the germline V gene, CDR1 is MNHEY and CDR2 is SMNVEV (reference sequence). CDR3 in DNA: TGTGCCAGCAGTTCCACTTGGGTTAGCGGGGGTCAAGAGACCCAGTACTTC. Its translation: CASSSTWVSGGQETQYF.

V and J are TRBV7-2 and TRBJ2-2, with TRBD2 matching 12 bases. In germline, CDR1 is SGHTA, CDR2 FQGNSA. V lost 6 bases, J lost 5 bases, and 7 bases stayed unmatched. The CDR3 runs 16 residues. DNA of the CDR3: TGTGCCAGCAGTTTTCGGACTAGCGGGAAAACCGGGGAGCTGTTTTTT. This gives the protein CASSFRTSGKTGELFF.

This clonotype was seen many times. CDR3 in DNA: TGTGCCAGCAGTCTAAATGTCCCGGGTGGGGGCAATCAGCCCCAGCATTTT. It codes for CASSLNVPGGGNQPQHF. The V gene is TRBV27, the J gene TRBJ1-5; no clear D. This CDR3 region has 17 residues. The V and J ends lost 5 bases and 2 bases respectively, with 19 bases between them. The germline CDR1 and CDR2 sequences are MNHEY and SMNVEV (reference sequence).

This chain joins TRBV7-6 and TRBJ2-7; D not certain. Trimming removed 1 base from V and 2 bases from J, with 9 bases in between. This CDR3 contains 14 residues. Germline V gene lookup returns CDR1 SGHVS and CDR2 FNYEAQ. The CDR3 region has the DNA TGTGCCAGCAGCTTAGGTGACACCGCCTACGAGCAGTACTTC. This translates into CASSLGDTAYEQYF.

The chain couples TRBV24-1 to TRBJ2-2; D may be TRBD1 (6 bases). Trimming took off 9 bases at V and 1 base at J, with 8 bases between the two ends. The CDR3 runs 13 residues. CDR1 is KGHDR and CDR2 is SFDVKD in the germline V gene. CDR3 DNA: TGTGCCACCCGGGGACAGAACACCGGGGAGCTGTTTTTT. It yields the protein CATRGQNTGELFF.

This chain uses TRBV7-2 with TRBJ2-5; D is possibly TRBD1 or TRBD2 (5 bases each). The germline V and J ends were trimmed by 5 bases and 1 base, with 14 bases remaining between them. The CDR3 is 15 amino acids. Germline loops: CDR1 SGHTA, CDR2 FQGNSA. The CDR3 DNA reads TGTGCCAGCAGCCCACGAGGGGACCTCCAAGAGACCCAGTACTTC. Its translation is CASSPRGDLQETQYF.

This clonotype was picked up many times. V usage is TRBV15 and J usage is TRBJ2-5; D ambiguous. CDR1 is LNHNV, CDR2 YYDKDF, per germline (reference sequence). The CDR3 has 15 residues. V lost 0 bases and J lost 5, with 13 bases in between. DNA of the CDR3: TGTGCCACCAGCAGAGATTTTGGGTTTGGGGAGACCCAGTACTTC. Translation: CATSRDFGFGETQYF.

This clonotype was seen ten or more times. The chain links TRBV10-3 to TRBJ2-7; TRBD2 is a possible D gene (6 bases). This CDR3 comprises 14 residues. V was pared by 6 bases and J by 4 bases, with 16 bases between. Germline V gene lookup returns CDR1 ENHRY and CDR2 SYGVKD. CDR3 sequence reads: CAIRRDGGKYEQYF. In nucleotides, the CDR3 is TGTGCCATCAGGAGGGACGGAGGGAAATACGAGCAGTACTTC.

This clonotype was observed many times. V gene TRBV6-1 combines with J gene TRBJ1-4, with TRBD1 identical over 7 bases. The V and J ends lost 6 bases and 4 bases, in that order; junction bases with no gene match: 14. Germline CDR1 and CDR2: MNHNS and SASEGT. The CDR3 is made up of 17 amino acids. In DNA form, the CDR3 reads TGTGCCAGCAGCCCCGGGACAGATTCAATAAGTAATGAAAAACTGTTTTTT. Its protein product is CASSPGTDSISNEKLFF.

This chain joins TRBV15 and TRBJ2-5; D call uncertain. The V gene lost 0 bases and the J gene lost 5 bases, with 13 bases spanning the gap. This CDR3 has 15 residues. The germline CDR1 and CDR2 sequences are LNHNV and YYDKDF (reference sequence). CDR3 sequence: CATSRDLGLDETQYF. In nucleotides, the CDR3 is TGTGCCACCAGCAGAGATCTGGGTCTAGATGAGACCCAGTACTTC.

This clonotype was seen ten or more times. The chain recombines TRBV7-2 with TRBJ2-7; D gene uncertain. The CDR3 runs 11 residues. Trimming cost V 5 bases and J 3 bases, with 5 bases left between them. In germline, CDR1 is SGHTA, CDR2 FQGNSA. CDR3 sequence reads: CASSLHYEQYF. CDR3 coding DNA: TGTGCCAGCAGCCTACACTACGAGCAGTACTTC.

This clonotype was counted a few times. The chain links TRBV10-3 to TRBJ2-5; no firm D call. V shed 2 bases and J shed 1 base, with 8 bases lying between them. Germline values: CDR1 ENHRY, CDR2 SYGVKD. CDR3 length: 14 amino acids. The CDR3 protein is CAISEEGFQETQYF. The CDR3 nucleotides are TGTGCCATCAGTGAGGAAGGATTCCAAGAGACCCAGTACTTC.

The sample holds many counts of this clonotype. V usage is TRBV6-1 and J usage is TRBJ1-1; D gene ambiguous. This CDR3 region has 16 residues. Germline CDR1 MNHNS, CDR2 SASEGT. V was trimmed by 2 bases and J by 11 bases, leaving 24 bases between them. DNA of the CDR3: TGTGCCAGCAGTGAACTCTACCGGACGGGAGTTCACTCGGCTTTCTTT. As protein: CASSELYRTGVHSAFF.

This clonotype appeared a few times. This chain links TRBV27 with TRBJ2-5, with D unclear. Trimming shortened V by 5 bases and J by 0 bases, and 16 bases separated the two germline ends. The germline V gene encodes CDR1 MNHEY and CDR2 SMNVEV (reference sequence). The CDR3 contains 16 residues. The CDR3 loop is CASSVSPARYQETQYF. The CDR3 DNA reads TGTGCCAGCAGTGTCAGCCCTGCCCGGTACCAAGAGACCCAGTACTTC.

This clonotype was seen a few times. This rearrangement joins TRBV7-2 to TRBJ1-5, with TRBD1 matching 7 bases. V gave up 5 bases and J gave up 4 bases; unmatched junction bases: 5. CDR3 length: 14 amino acids. Per the germline V gene, CDR1 is SGHTA and CDR2 is FQGNSA. The CDR3 here is CASSPDRLNQPQHF. The CDR3 DNA sequence: TGTGCCAGCAGCCCGGACAGGCTGAATCAGCCCCAGCATTTT.

The J gene is TRBJ2-1, the V gene TRBV11-2; TRBD2 agrees at 13 bases. Trimming cost V 4 bases and J 9 bases; bases outside gene matches: 9. The CDR3 is made up of 16 amino acids. CDR1 SGHAT and CDR2 FQNNGV come from the germline V gene. The CDR3 protein is CASSSTGLAGEGEQFF. The CDR3 nucleotides are TGTGCCAGCAGCTCGACAGGACTAGCGGGAGAGGGTGAGCAGTTCTTC.

This clonotype was observed at least ten times. The CDR3 is CASGGPNYGYTF. The CDR3 DNA follows: TGTGCCAGCGGCGGACCTAACTATGGCTACACCTTC. This chain joins TRBV2 and TRBJ1-2; D unresolved. Looked up from germline, CDR1 is SNHLY and CDR2 is FYNNEI. The CDR3 has 12 residues. Trimming removed 8 bases from V and 0 bases from J, with 7 bases in between.

This clonotype was seen ten or more times. V gene TRBV3-1 combines with J gene TRBJ2-7, with 10 bases fitting TRBD2. CDR1 is LGHDT, CDR2 YNNKEL, per germline (reference sequence). V shed 0 bases and J 3 bases; nucleotides not matched to a gene: 5. This CDR3 contains 16 residues. CDR3 sequence: CASSQDQGTSDYEQYF. The DNA for the CDR3 is TGTGCCAGCAGCCAAGATCAGGGGACTAGCGACTACGAGCAGTACTTC.

This rearrangement joins TRBV4-1 to TRBJ1-2; TRBD1 matches at 9 bases. Per the germline V gene, CDR1 is MGHRA and CDR2 is YSYEKL. This CDR3 contains 15 residues. V gave up 1 base and J gave up 2 bases; unmatched junction bases: 2. CDR3 in DNA: TGCGCCAGCAGCCAAGCCGGGACAGGGAACTATGGCTACACCTTC. Its protein product is CASSQAGTGNYGYTF.

In its sample, this clonotype was seen many times. The chain uses TRBV5-1 and TRBJ1-4, with no clear D. The CDR3 contains 14 residues. Germline V gives CDR1 SGHRS, CDR2 YFSETQ. The germline V and J ends were trimmed by 1 base and 8 bases, with 12 bases remaining between them. DNA for the CDR3: TGCGCCAGCAGCTTGTCCGGTAGAGGCGAAAAACTGTTTTTT. Its protein is CASSLSGRGEKLFF.

The chain has TRBV7-2 and TRBJ2-4; possibly TRBD1 for D (5 bases). CDR1 SGHTA and CDR2 FQGNSA come from the germline V gene. This CDR3 spans 16 amino acids. Deletions cut 1 base from V and 0 bases from J, with 10 bases between. The CDR3 spells CASSLGQWLAKNIQYF. The DNA of the CDR3 is TGTGCCAGCAGCTTAGGACAGTGGTTAGCCAAAAACATTCAGTACTTC.

The V and J genes are TRBV20-1 and TRBJ1-1, with D possibly being TRBD1 (6 bases). Germline V gives CDR1 DFQATT, CDR2 SNEGSKA (reference sequence). The CDR3 length is 16 residues. Trimming cost V 2 bases and J 5 bases, with 21 bases left between them. CDR3 bases: TGCAGTGCTAGACCTTCAATACAGGGTTGGTTTACTGAAGCTTTCTTT. This sequence encodes CSARPSIQGWFTEAFF.

This clonotype occurred many times. This chain joins TRBV6-1 and TRBJ1-5; possible D gene TRBD1, 5 bases. Per the germline V gene, CDR1 is MNHNS and CDR2 is SASEGT. The CDR3 covers 15 residues. V dropped 8 bases and J dropped 0 bases, with 14 bases sitting between them. The CDR3 sequence is CASRTHENSNQPQHF. For the CDR3, the DNA is TGTGCCAGCCGGACACATGAGAATAGCAATCAGCCCCAGCATTTT.